This TCR beta chain was captured by sequencing in a study of T cell responses to AZD1222 COVID-19 vaccine. Details on this clone: The antigen is undetermined.

Losses at the gene ends were 5 bases for V and 3 bases for J; bases not matched to a gene: 2. The CDR3 length is 13 residues. Germline V gene lookup returns CDR1 MNHEY and CDR2 SVGAGI. Study outcomes and limitations: AZD1222 recipients seropositive at baseline numbered only six or seven. Spike-spanning, vaccine-associated CD4 TCRs were dominant at 160-218 and 743-854. Scientists sampled the repertoires only once the peak T cell response had passed.

Clones were read by immunoSEQ multiplex PCR, and TCRdb kept only the in-frame ones, dropping some. The table includes some 140,000 clones, 91% detected once. Second-dose recipients at about 4 or about 12 weeks were treated as one pooled group. The material was peripheral blood, obtained 28 days after the second AZD1222 dose. The V call is TRBV6-5, the J call TRBJ1-2; 8 bases match TRBD1. This sequence originates from an adult who received the AZD1222 COVID-19 vaccine. The CDR3 sequence is CASSTGQDYGYTF. In DNA form, the CDR3 reads TGTGCCAGCAGTACGGGACAGGACTATGGCTACACCTTC.